A single sample is the source of the 22 T cell receptor beta chains below, sequenced in a study of T cell repertoires in cytomegalovirus infection. Via MiXCR, TCRdb re-called the reads, giving one row per CDR3 protein. The table shows some 700,000 distinct CDR3 sequences, with less than 40% occurring only once. Input material: PBMCs. The receptors derive from a human donor in good health (CMV status not recorded). Some clones in this sample may be carry-over from other donors' samples.

This chain connects TRBV12-3 or TRBV12-4 to TRBJ2-1; D ambiguous. This CDR3 region has 11 residues. V lost 11 bases and J lost 6, with 11 bases in between. CDR3: CALSDGNEQFF. CDR3 bases: TGTGCCCTATCAGACGGCAATGAGCAGTTCTTC.

V is TRBV19 and J is TRBJ2-3; no definite D call. V lost 0 bases to trimming and J lost 2 bases, with 9 bases between them. CDR1 is LNHDA, CDR2 SQIVND, per germline (reference sequence). The CDR3 loop spans 15 amino acids. CDR3 coding DNA: TGTGCCAGTAGTATAGAAGGCGGCCACACAGATACGCAGTATTTT. Translation gives CASSIEGGHTDTQYF.

This clonotype was observed a few times. This rearrangement joins TRBV6-6 to TRBJ2-1; 11 bases match TRBD1. CDR3 length equals 14 residues. Germline-derived CDR1 and CDR2 are MNHNY and SVGAGI (reference sequence). V was pared by 5 bases and J by 7 bases, with 4 bases of the junction left unmatched. CDR3 bases: TGTGCCAGCAGTATGGACAGGGGGCATAATGAGCAGTTCTTC. Translating it yields CASSMDRGHNEQFF.

V usage is TRBV4-2 and J usage is TRBJ2-3; maybe TRBD2 (5 bases). CDR3 size: 17 residues. In germline, CDR1 is LGHNA, CDR2 YNFKEQ. V was clipped by 0 bases and J by 0 bases, with 13 bases between them. CDR3 residues: CASSQDPGLLSTDTQYF. For the CDR3, the DNA is TGTGCCAGCAGCCAAGATCCTGGACTGCTTAGCACAGATACGCAGTATTTT.

Regarding this clonotype: A much larger clone is a single base away; this may be a read error. Here the CDR3 omits its conserved ending phenylalanine or tryptophan, so a read error is the likely source. The chain carries TRBV20-1 and TRBJ2-7, with D uncertain. Germline V lookup: CDR1 DFQATT, CDR2 SNEGSKA (reference sequence). CDR3 size: 15 residues. V lost 0 bases, J lost 2 bases, and 14 bases lay in between. CDR3 nucleotides: TGCAGTGCTAGAGATCGACGGGTCGGACCCTACGAGCAGTACTTA. Translated, it gives CSARDRRVGPYEQYL.

Comments on this clonotype: One junction end does not reproduce the germline sequence, and a read error may be involved. V and J are TRBV19 and TRBJ2-1; tentative D call: TRBD2 (6 bases). This CDR3 is built from 15 residues. Germline V gene data show CDR1 as LNHDA and CDR2 as SQIVND (reference sequence). CDR3: CASKSRDSSYNEQVF. The CDR3 bases are TGTGCCAGTAAGTCCCGGGACTCATCCTACAATGAGCAGGTCTTC.

This clonotype appeared a single time. This chain links TRBV20-1 with TRBJ1-1; 8 bases are shared with TRBD1. The CDR3 is made up of 15 amino acids. Trimming took 6 bases from V and 0 from J; bases not matched to a gene: 9. Germline loops: CDR1 DFQATT, CDR2 SNEGSKA (reference sequence). Here the CDR3 reads CSANRQGTMNTEAFF. The DNA for the CDR3 is TGCAGTGCAAATCGACAGGGGACGATGAACACTGAAGCTTTCTTT.

This chain links TRBV24-1 with TRBJ2-1; 13 bases agree with TRBD2. The CDR3 loop spans 17 amino acids. The germline CDR1 and CDR2 sequences are KGHDR and SFDVKD. J lost 6 bases, V lost 4 bases, and 8 bases had no gene match. The CDR3 DNA sequence: TGTGCCACCAGTGACTCGGGACTAGCGGGGCCGCTCAATGAGCAGTTCTTC. Translating it yields CATSDSGLAGPLNEQFF.

There are many counts of this clonotype. The chain carries TRBV7-9 and TRBJ2-1, with 10 bases fitting TRBD2. The germline gives CDR1 SEHNR, CDR2 FQNEAQ (reference sequence). Trimming cost V 8 bases and J 4 bases; bases outside gene matches: 5. The CDR3 has 14 residues. CDR3 region: CASGIAGGYNEQFF. The CDR3 DNA reads as TGTGCCAGCGGCATAGCGGGAGGTTACAATGAGCAGTTCTTC. The whole variable domain, remainder taken from reference TRBV7-9 and TRBJ2-1, is DTGVSQNPRHKITKRGQNVTFRCDPISEHNRLYWYRQTLGQGPEFLTYFQNEAQLEKSRLLSDRFSAERPKGSFSTLEIQRTEQGDSAMYLCASGIAGGYNEQFFGPGTRLTVL.

The chain employs TRBV5-5 and TRBJ1-1, with 10 bases that match TRBD1. CDR1 is SGHKS, CDR2 YYEKEE, per germline (reference sequence). V lost 3 bases to trimming and J lost 5 bases; unmatched junction nucleotides: 7. The CDR3 is made up of 15 amino acids. The CDR3 sequence is CASSSGQGSLTEAFF. The CDR3 nucleotides are TGTGCCAGCAGCTCGGGACAGGGGTCTTTGACTGAAGCTTTCTTT.

The chain recombines TRBV20-1 with TRBJ2-7; D uncertain. This CDR3 region has 14 residues. V dropped 0 bases and J dropped 3 bases, with 12 bases sitting between them. Per the germline V gene, CDR1 is DFQATT and CDR2 is SNEGSKA (reference sequence). The CDR3 DNA follows: TGCAGTGCTAGAGATCACGTGACGGTCTACGAGCAGTACTTC. Protein sequence: CSARDHVTVYEQYF.

The CDR3 DNA reads as TGTGCCAGCAGCCCTGTCCCGACAAACACCATATATTTT. Translating it yields CASSPVPTNTIYF. The J gene is TRBJ1-3, the V gene TRBV12-3 or TRBV12-4; D remains ambiguous. Deletions cut 6 bases from V and 6 bases from J, with 12 bases between. The CDR3 sequence is 13 residues long.

V and J are TRBV7-6 and TRBJ2-4, with D possibly matching TRBD1 (6 bases). CDR1 and CDR2 from the germline V gene are SGHVS and FNYEAQ. This CDR3 region has 16 residues. The V gene lost 3 bases and the J gene lost 3 bases, with 15 bases spanning the gap. The DNA for the CDR3 is TGTGCCAGCAGCTTCGGCAGGGGATCAGGCAAAAACATTCAGTACTTC. Amino acids: CASSFGRGSGKNIQYF.

The chain couples TRBV7-9 to TRBJ1-2; D is possibly TRBD1 (5 bases). V was shortened by 5 bases and J by 6 bases, with 19 bases between the two germline ends. The germline CDR1 and CDR2 sequences are SEHNR and FQNEAQ (reference sequence). The length of the CDR3 is 15 residues. The CDR3 DNA sequence: TGTGCCAGCAGCCCGAAGCGAGGGACGATGGATGGCTACACCTTC. It yields the protein CASSPKRGTMDGYTF.

The CDR3 nucleotides read TGCGCCAGCAGCCAAAATACCGCGAACACCGGGGAGCTGTTTTTT. Translation: CASSQNTANTGELFF. V and J are TRBV4-1 and TRBJ2-2; D unresolved. Germline V gene sequence: CDR1 MGHRA, CDR2 YSYEKL. Trimming removed 2 bases at V and 0 bases at J, with 7 bases between. The CDR3 loop spans 15 amino acids.

The chain links TRBV28 to TRBJ2-5; 7 bases fit TRBD1. This CDR3 is built from 16 residues. The V segment lost 3 bases and the J segment 5 bases; nucleotides outside the gene matches: 12. CDR1 and CDR2 (germline): MDHEN, SYDVKM. CDR3 nucleotide sequence: TGTGCCAGCAGTTTCGTGCGCGCAGGCAGGGGGGAGACCCAGTACTTC. Its protein is CASSFVRAGRGETQYF.

This clonotype has only one observation. This chain uses TRBV5-3 with TRBJ2-3; D is perhaps TRBD2 (6 bases). TRBV5-3 is filed as an ORF, its function uncertain. The CDR3 has 16 amino acids. V was pared by 8 bases and J by 8 bases, with 27 bases between. CDR3 nucleotide sequence: TGTGCCAGCAGCGTTTTCACAGGCGGGGCAAGGGGTACGCAGTATTTT. Amino acid sequence: CASSVFTGGARGTQYF.

The V gene is TRBV28, the J gene TRBJ1-3; maybe TRBD1 (5 bases). This CDR3 has 15 amino acids. Germline V gives CDR1 MDHEN, CDR2 SYDVKM. Deletions cut 5 bases from V and 0 bases from J, with 11 bases between. In nucleotides, the CDR3 is TGTGCCAGCAGTCGGGACCTTATCTCTGGAAACACCATATATTTT. Its protein product is CASSRDLISGNTIYF.

V usage is TRBV28 and J usage is TRBJ1-1; D gene unclear. The germline CDR1 and CDR2 sequences are MDHEN and SYDVKM. This CDR3 has 16 residues. V was pared by 5 bases and J by 5 bases, with 21 bases between. CDR3 sequence (DNA): TGTGCCAGCAGTATGACCGGGAATCTACTGGGGACTGAAGCTTTCTTT. Protein: CASSMTGNLLGTEAFF.

Comment on this clonotype: A clone one base away is much larger, so this may be a read error. The chain's CDR3 is CANSSRSGYGYTF. For the CDR3, the DNA is TGTGCCAACAGTTCGAGGTCGGGCTATGGCTACACCTTC. The gene calls are TRBV27 and TRBJ1-2; D is unclear. The CDR3 is made up of 13 amino acids. CDR1 is MNHEY and CDR2 is SMNVEV in the germline V gene (reference sequence).

Of note for this clonotype: This may be a read error, as it is one base from a much larger clone. The chain joins TRBV7-2 to TRBJ2-7; 9 bases fit TRBD2. Germline CDR1 reads SGHTA; CDR2 reads FQGNSA. There are 15 residues in the CDR3. V gave up 2 bases and J gave up 2 bases; unmatched junction bases: 4. CDR3 sequence reads: CASSLRLAVAYEQYF. The CDR3, as DNA: TGTGCCAGCAGCTTACGACTAGCGGTGGCCTACGAGCAGTACTTC.

With respect to this clonotype: Given a much more abundant clone one base away, this may be a read error. J is TRBJ1-2 and V is TRBV12-3 or TRBV12-4; D is uncertain. This CDR3 has 11 residues. V gave up 1 base and J gave up 8 bases, with 5 bases separating them. The CDR3 reads CASSLGTGYTF. In nucleotides, the CDR3 is TGTGCCAGCAGTTTAGGGACCGGCTACACCTTC.